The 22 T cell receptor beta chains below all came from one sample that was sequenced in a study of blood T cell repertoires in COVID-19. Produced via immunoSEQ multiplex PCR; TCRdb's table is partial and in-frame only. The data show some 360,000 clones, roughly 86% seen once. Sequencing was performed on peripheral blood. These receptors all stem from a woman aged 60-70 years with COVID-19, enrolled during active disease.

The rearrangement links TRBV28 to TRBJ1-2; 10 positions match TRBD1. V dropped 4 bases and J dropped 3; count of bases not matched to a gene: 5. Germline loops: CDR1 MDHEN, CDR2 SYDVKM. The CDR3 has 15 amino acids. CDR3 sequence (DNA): TGTGCCAGCAGTTCCGGACAGGGGGGCCACTATGGCTACACCTTC. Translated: CASSSGQGGHYGYTF.

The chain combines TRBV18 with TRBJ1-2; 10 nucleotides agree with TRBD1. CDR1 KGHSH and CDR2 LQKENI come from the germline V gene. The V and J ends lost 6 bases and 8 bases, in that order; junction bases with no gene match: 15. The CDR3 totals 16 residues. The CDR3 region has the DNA TGTGCCAGCTCTCCAAATGCCGGGACAGGGGCCTACGGCTACACCTTC. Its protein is CASSPNAGTGAYGYTF.

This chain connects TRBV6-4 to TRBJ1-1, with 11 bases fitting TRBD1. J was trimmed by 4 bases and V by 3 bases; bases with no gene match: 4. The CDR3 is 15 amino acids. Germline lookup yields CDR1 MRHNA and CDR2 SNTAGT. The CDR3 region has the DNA TGTGCCAGCAGTGAAACCGGGACAGGGGGCACTGAAGCTTTCTTT. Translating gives CASSETGTGGTEAFF.

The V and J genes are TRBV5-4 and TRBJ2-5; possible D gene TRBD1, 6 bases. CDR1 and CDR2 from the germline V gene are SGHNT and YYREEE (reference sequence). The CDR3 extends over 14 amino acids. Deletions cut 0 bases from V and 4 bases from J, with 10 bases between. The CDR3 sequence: CASSLEGTRETQYF. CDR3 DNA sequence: TGTGCCAGCAGCTTGGAGGGGACACGAGAGACCCAGTACTTC.

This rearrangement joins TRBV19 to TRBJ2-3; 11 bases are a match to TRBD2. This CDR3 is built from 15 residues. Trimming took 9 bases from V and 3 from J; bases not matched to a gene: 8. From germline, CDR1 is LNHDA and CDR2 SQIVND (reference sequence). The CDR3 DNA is TGTGCCAGCCGTAGCGGGGGGGCTGGGACAGATACGCAGTATTTT. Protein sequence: CASRSGGAGTDTQYF.

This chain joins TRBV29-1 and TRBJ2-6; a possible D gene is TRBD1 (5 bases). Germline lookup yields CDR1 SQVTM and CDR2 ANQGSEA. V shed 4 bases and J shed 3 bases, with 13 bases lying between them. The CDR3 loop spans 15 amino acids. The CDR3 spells CSVAAGKVGANVLTF. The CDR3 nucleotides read TGCAGCGTTGCCGCAGGGAAGGTTGGGGCCAACGTCCTGACTTTC.

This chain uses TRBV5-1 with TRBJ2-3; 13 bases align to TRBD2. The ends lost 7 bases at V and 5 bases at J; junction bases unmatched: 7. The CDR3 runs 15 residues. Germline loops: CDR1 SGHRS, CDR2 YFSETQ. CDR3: CASQLAGGPVDTQYF. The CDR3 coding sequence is TGCGCCAGCCAACTAGCGGGGGGGCCGGTAGATACGCAGTATTTT.

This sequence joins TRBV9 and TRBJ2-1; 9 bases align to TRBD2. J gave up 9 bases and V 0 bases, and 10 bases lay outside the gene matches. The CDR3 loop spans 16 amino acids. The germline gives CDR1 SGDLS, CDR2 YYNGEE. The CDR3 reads CASSVGPAGGLIEQFF. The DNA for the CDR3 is TGTGCCAGCAGCGTAGGACCGGCGGGGGGGCTGATTGAGCAGTTCTTC.

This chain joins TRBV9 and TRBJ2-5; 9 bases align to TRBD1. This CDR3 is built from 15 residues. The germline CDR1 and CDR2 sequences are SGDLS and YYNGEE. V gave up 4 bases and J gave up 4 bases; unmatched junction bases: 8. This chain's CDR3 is CASSIQQGAGETQYF. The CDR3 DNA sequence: TGTGCCAGCAGCATCCAACAGGGGGCGGGAGAGACCCAGTACTTC.

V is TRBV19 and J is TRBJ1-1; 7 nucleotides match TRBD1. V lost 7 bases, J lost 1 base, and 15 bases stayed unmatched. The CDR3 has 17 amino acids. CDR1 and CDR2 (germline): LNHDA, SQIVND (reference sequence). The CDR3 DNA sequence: TGTGCCAGTACCTCTATAGGGGTGACAGGGAGGAACACTGAAGCTTTCTTT. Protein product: CASTSIGVTGRNTEAFF.

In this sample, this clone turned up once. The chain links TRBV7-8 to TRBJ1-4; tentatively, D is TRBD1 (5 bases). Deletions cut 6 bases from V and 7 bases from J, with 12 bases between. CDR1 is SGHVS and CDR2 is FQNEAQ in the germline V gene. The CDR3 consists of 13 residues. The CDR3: CASRSGSGEKLFF. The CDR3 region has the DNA TGTGCCAGCAGGTCAGGGTCGGGTGAAAAACTGTTTTTT. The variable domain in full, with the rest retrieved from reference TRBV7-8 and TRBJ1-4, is GAGVSQSPRYKVAKRGQDVALRCDPISGHVSLFWYQQALGQGPEFLTYFQNEAQLDKSGLPSDRFFAERPEGSVSTLKIQRTQQEDSAVYLCASRSGSGEKLFFGSGTQLSVL.

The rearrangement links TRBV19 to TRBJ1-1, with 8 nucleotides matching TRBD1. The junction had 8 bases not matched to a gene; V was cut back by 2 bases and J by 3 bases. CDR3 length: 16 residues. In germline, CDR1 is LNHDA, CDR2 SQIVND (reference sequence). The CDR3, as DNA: TGTGCCAGTAGTATAAGGGCGGACAGGGTGGACACTGAAGCTTTCTTT. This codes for CASSIRADRVDTEAFF.

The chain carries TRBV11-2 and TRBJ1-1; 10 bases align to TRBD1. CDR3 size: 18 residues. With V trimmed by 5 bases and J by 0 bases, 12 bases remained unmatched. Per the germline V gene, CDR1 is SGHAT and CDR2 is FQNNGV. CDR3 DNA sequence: TGTGCCAGCAGCAAAGCCTCAACCGGGACAGGGGTGAACACTGAAGCTTTCTTT. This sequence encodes CASSKASTGTGVNTEAFF.

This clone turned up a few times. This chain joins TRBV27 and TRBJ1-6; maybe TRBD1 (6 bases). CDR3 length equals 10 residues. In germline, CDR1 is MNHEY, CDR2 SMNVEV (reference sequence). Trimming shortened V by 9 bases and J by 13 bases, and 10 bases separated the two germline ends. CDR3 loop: CASDGQPLHF. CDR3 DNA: TGTGCCAGTGACGGACAGCCCCTCCACTTT.

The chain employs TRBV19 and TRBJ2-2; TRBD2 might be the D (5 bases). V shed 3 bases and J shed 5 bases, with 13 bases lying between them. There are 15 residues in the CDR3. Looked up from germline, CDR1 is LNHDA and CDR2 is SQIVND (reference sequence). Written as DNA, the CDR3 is TGTGCCAGTAGTATTGAGGTGCGGAGGACCGGGGAGCTGTTTTTT. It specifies CASSIEVRRTGELFF.

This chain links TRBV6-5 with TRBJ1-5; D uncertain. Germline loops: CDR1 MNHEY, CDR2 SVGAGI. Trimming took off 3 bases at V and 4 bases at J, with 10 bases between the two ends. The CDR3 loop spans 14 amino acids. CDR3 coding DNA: TGTGCCAGCAGTTATGGCCCCGTTAATCAGCCCCAGCATTTT. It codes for CASSYGPVNQPQHF.

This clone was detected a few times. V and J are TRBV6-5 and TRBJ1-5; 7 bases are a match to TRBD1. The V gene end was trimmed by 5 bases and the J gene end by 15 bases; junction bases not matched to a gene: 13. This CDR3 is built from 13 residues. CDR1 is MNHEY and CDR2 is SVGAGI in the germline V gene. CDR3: CASSPLGQDTGHF. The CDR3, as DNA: TGTGCCAGCAGTCCGCTCGGACAGGATACGGGGCATTTT.

CDR3 protein: CASSESPGLKLANYGYTF. The CDR3 DNA follows: TGTGCCAGCAGTGAATCTCCGGGACTGAAGTTAGCTAACTATGGCTACACCTTC. V usage is TRBV6-1 and J usage is TRBJ1-2, with D perhaps matching TRBD1 (5 bases). The CDR3 spans 18 residues. V was trimmed by 2 bases and J by 0 bases, leaving 19 bases between them. Looked up from germline, CDR1 is MNHNS and CDR2 is SASEGT.

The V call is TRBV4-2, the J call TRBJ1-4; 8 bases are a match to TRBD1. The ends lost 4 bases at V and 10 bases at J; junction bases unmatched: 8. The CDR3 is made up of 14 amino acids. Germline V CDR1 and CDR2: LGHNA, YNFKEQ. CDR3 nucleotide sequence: TGTGCCAGCAGCCCGGGGCAGGGGGCGAGAAAACTGTTTTTT. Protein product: CASSPGQGARKLFF.

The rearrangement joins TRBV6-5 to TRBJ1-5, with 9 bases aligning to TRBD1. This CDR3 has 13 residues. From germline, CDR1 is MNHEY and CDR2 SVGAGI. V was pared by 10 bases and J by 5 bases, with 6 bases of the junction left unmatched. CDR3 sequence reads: CATSRDRDQPQHF. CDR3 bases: TGTGCCACGTCCCGGGACAGGGATCAGCCCCAGCATTTT.

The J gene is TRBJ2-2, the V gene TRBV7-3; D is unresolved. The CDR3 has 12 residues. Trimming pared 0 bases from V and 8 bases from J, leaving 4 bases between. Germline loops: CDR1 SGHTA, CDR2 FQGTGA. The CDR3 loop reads CASSLTEGELFF. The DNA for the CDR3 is TGTGCCAGCAGCTTAACGGAGGGGGAGCTGTTTTTT. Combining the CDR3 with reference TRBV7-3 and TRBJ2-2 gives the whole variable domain GAGVSQTPSNKVTEKGKYVELRCDPISGHTALYWYRQSLGQGPEFLIYFQGTGAADDSGLPNDRFFAVRPEGSVSTLKIQRTERGDSAVYLCASSLTEGELFFGEGSRLTVL.

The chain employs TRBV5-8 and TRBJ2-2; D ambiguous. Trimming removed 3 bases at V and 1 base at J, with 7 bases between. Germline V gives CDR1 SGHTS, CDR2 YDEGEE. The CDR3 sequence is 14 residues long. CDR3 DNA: TGTGCCAGCAGCTGGGCAGGGAACACCGGGGAGCTGTTTTTT. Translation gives CASSWAGNTGELFF.